Listed below are T cell receptor beta chains from one sample, sequenced in a study of shared clonotypes between healthy human individuals. Generated by immunoSEQ multiplex PCR, the TCRdb table keeps only in-frame clones and is missing some. The sample yields over 700,000 clones, over 55% seen once. Sequencing was carried out using memory CD4+ T cells sorted from blood. These receptors came from a woman between 25 and 40 years old in good health. The CDR3 runs from the conserved cysteine through the conserved F or W. Fields, in order: CDR3 protein, CDR3 DNA, clone size, V gene, J gene, D gene. A D gene is named only where the DNA matches it firmly. Clone size appears in some rows only: once, few, many, or a class for an expanded clone.

CDR3: CASSPRTSGGNEQFF; DNA: TGCGCCAGCAGCCCCCGGACTAGCGGGGGCAATGAGCAGTTCTTC; size: once; V: TRBV5-1; J: TRBJ2-1; D: TRBD2
CDR3: CASSPRVSGRGETQYF; DNA: TGTGCCAGCAGCCCCCGGGTTAGCGGGAGGGGAGAGACCCAGTACTTC; size: -; V: TRBV4-2; J: TRBJ2-5; D: TRBD2
CDR3: CASSIESDHEPDTQYF; DNA: TGTGCCAGTAGTATCGAGTCGGACCACGAGCCCGATACGCAGTATTTT; size: few; V: TRBV19; J: TRBJ2-3; D: -
CDR3: CASSVGPYNEKLFF; DNA: TGTGCCAGTAGTGTGGGCCCCTACAATGAAAAACTGTTTTTT; size: -; V: TRBV19; J: TRBJ1-4; D: -
CDR3: CAWSVSDTQYF; DNA: TGTGCCTGGAGTGTCTCAGATACGCAGTATTTT; size: once; V: TRBV30; J: TRBJ2-3; D: -
CDR3: CASGGGPSPYNEQFF; DNA: TGCGCCAGCGGTGGCGGGCCTAGCCCCTACAATGAGCAGTTCTTC; size: -; V: TRBV10-1; J: TRBJ2-1; D: -
CDR3: CASSLGPMVNEQFF; DNA: TGTGCCAGCAGCTTGGGACCCATGGTCAATGAGCAGTTCTTC; size: once; V: TRBV11-2; J: TRBJ2-1; D: -
CDR3: CAWSTKPGLAVTNTGELFF; DNA: TGTGCCTGGAGTACAAAACCGGGACTAGCGGTCACGAACACCGGGGAGCTGTTTTTT; size: -; V: TRBV30; J: TRBJ2-2; D: TRBD2
CDR3: CASRLDREIGAGELFF; DNA: TGTGCCAGCAGACTAGACAGGGAGATTGGTGCCGGGGAGCTGTTTTTT; size: -; V: TRBV7-9; J: TRBJ2-2; D: TRBD1
CDR3: CASSGSSGNYEQYF; DNA: TGTGCCAGCAGTGGTTCTAGCGGGAACTACGAGCAGTACTTC; size: many; V: TRBV6-1; J: TRBJ2-7; D: TRBD2
CDR3: CASSTQGSSGNTIYF; DNA: TGTGCCAGCAGCACACAGGGGAGCTCTGGAAACACCATATATTTT; size: -; V: TRBV28; J: TRBJ1-3; D: TRBD1
CDR3: CASSELGSQGQPQHF; DNA: TGTGCCAGCAGTGAATTGGGCAGTCAGGGACAGCCCCAGCATTTT; size: -; V: TRBV2; J: TRBJ1-5; D: -
CDR3: CASSRNPGTEAFF; DNA: TGCGCCAGCAGCCGCAACCCGGGCACTGAAGCTTTCTTT; size: -; V: TRBV5-1; J: TRBJ1-1; D: -
CDR3: CASSLGAGSGANVLTF; DNA: TGTGCCAGCAGCTTAGGCGCAGGGTCTGGGGCCAACGTCCTGACTTTC; size: -; V: TRBV7-2; J: TRBJ2-6; D: -
CDR3: CASSVGQGITDTEAFF; DNA: TGTGCCAGCAGCGTGGGACAGGGGATTACGGACACTGAAGCTTTCTTT; size: -; V: TRBV9; J: TRBJ1-1; D: TRBD1
CDR3: CASSYSLGSGGGYTF; DNA: TGTGCCAGCAGTTACTCTCTGGGATCCGGGGGTGGCTACACCTTC; size: -; V: TRBV6-6; J: TRBJ1-2; D: -
CDR3: CASRSSGGRTGELFF; DNA: TGCGCCAGCAGAAGCTCGGGAGGGCGTACCGGGGAGCTGTTTTTT; size: -; V: TRBV5-1; J: TRBJ2-2; D: TRBD2
CDR3: CASRGGPQGTGANVLTF; DNA: TGTGCCAGCAGGGGGGGTCCACAGGGAACTGGGGCCAACGTCCTGACTTTC; size: -; V: TRBV28; J: TRBJ2-6; D: -
CDR3: CASSIVGGTGNEQFF; DNA: TGTGCCAGTAGTATTGTGGGAGGCACTGGGAATGAGCAGTTCTTC; size: -; V: TRBV19; J: TRBJ2-1; D: -
CDR3: CSAPDGYEQYF; DNA: TGCAGTGCCCCGGACGGCTACGAGCAGTACTTC; size: -; V: TRBV20-1; J: TRBJ2-7; D: -
CDR3: CASSKRQDSYEQYF; DNA: TGTGCCAGCAGCAAACGACAGGACTCCTACGAGCAGTACTTC; size: -; V: TRBV6-5; J: TRBJ2-7; D: -
CDR3: CAIRHEQYF; DNA: TGTGCCATCCGGCACGAGCAGTACTTC; size: once; V: TRBV10-3; J: TRBJ2-7; D: -
CDR3: CASSLLGQGSYGYTF; DNA: TGTGCCAGCAGCTTACTCGGACAGGGGAGCTATGGCTACACCTTC; size: -; V: TRBV7-9; J: TRBJ1-2; D: TRBD1
CDR3: CASSKPVGGGKNIQYF; DNA: TGTGCCAGCAGCAAGCCGGTCGGGGGGGGCAAAAACATTCAGTACTTC; size: -; V: TRBV16; J: TRBJ2-4; D: TRBD2
CDR3: CASSPGQGARGDEQYF; DNA: TGTGCCAGCTCACCAGGCCAGGGGGCCCGAGGGGACGAGCAGTACTTC; size: -; V: TRBV18; J: TRBJ2-7; D: TRBD1
CDR3: CATSYLHSGGTRDTQYF; DNA: TGTGCCACCAGCTACCTACATAGCGGGGGGACCCGAGATACGCAGTATTTT; size: few; V: TRBV15; J: TRBJ2-3; D: TRBD2
CDR3: CASSTQVNEKLFF; DNA: TGTGCCAGCAGCACACAAGTAAATGAAAAACTGTTTTTT; size: -; V: TRBV7-9; J: TRBJ1-4; D: -
CDR3: CASSLVQGRTDTQYF; DNA: TGCGCCAGCAGCTTGGTACAGGGGCGCACAGATACGCAGTATTTT; size: -; V: TRBV5-1; J: TRBJ2-3; D: TRBD1
CDR3: CASSTPSDGNTEAFF; DNA: TGTGCCAGCAGTACACCCTCGGACGGGAACACTGAAGCTTTCTTT; size: -; V: TRBV27; J: TRBJ1-1; D: -
CDR3: CASSYGTGTEAFF; DNA: TGCGCCAGCAGCTACGGGACGGGCACTGAAGCTTTCTTT; size: -; V: TRBV5-1; J: TRBJ1-1; D: -
CDR3: CASSLAAGRVAGELFF; DNA: TGCGCCAGCAGCTTGGCAGCGGGAAGAGTTGCCGGGGAGCTGTTTTTT; size: -; V: TRBV5-1; J: TRBJ2-2; D: TRBD2
CDR3: CASSESGGLGYTF; DNA: TGCGCCAGCAGTGAGTCAGGAGGGCTCGGCTACACCTTC; size: -; V: TRBV10-1; J: TRBJ1-2; D: -
CDR3: CASSSQYYEQYF; DNA: TGTGCCAGCAGCTCCCAGTACTACGAGCAGTACTTC; size: once; V: TRBV28; J: TRBJ2-7; D: -
CDR3: CASSMPQRYGYTF; DNA: TGTGCCAGTAGTATGCCCCAGCGTTATGGCTACACCTTC; size: few; V: TRBV19; J: TRBJ1-2; D: -
CDR3: CASSPLGATNEKLFF; DNA: TGTGCCAGTAGTCCGCTGGGTGCAACTAATGAAAAACTGTTTTTT; size: -; V: TRBV19; J: TRBJ1-4; D: -
CDR3: CASSSAGTGTRNTEAFF; DNA: TGTGCCAGCAGTTCGGCCGGGACAGGGACGAGGAACACTGAAGCTTTCTTT; size: -; V: TRBV28; J: TRBJ1-1; D: TRBD1
CDR3: CSAFRDHNEQFF; DNA: TGCAGCGCCTTCCGGGACCACAATGAGCAGTTCTTC; size: -; V: TRBV29-1; J: TRBJ2-1; D: -
CDR3: CASSQDLRTDVAEQYF; DNA: TGTGCCAGCAGCCAAGATCTTAGGACAGATGTTGCCGAGCAGTACTTC; size: -; V: TRBV4-2; J: TRBJ2-7; D: -
CDR3: CASSLPSGNEQFF; DNA: TGCGCCAGCAGCTTGCCTAGCGGGAATGAGCAGTTCTTC; size: -; V: TRBV5-1; J: TRBJ2-1; D: TRBD2
CDR3: CASSVPGLAGVRNTGELFF; DNA: TGTGCCAGCAGCGTACCGGGACTAGCGGGAGTACGGAACACCGGGGAGCTGTTTTTT; size: -; V: TRBV11-2; J: TRBJ2-2; D: TRBD2
CDR3: CASSKGVPPLHITDTQYF; DNA: TGTGCCAGCAGCAAAGGAGTGCCGCCCCTACACATAACAGATACGCAGTATTTT; size: -; V: TRBV21-1; J: TRBJ2-3; D: -
CDR3: CASSFSRSTDTQYF; DNA: TGTGCCAGCAGCTTTAGTCGAAGCACAGATACGCAGTATTTT; size: -; V: TRBV11-2; J: TRBJ2-3; D: -
CDR3: CASSLEGGVGAFF; DNA: TGTGCCAGCAGCTTGGAAGGGGGGGTCGGGGCTTTCTTT; size: -; V: TRBV11-2; J: TRBJ1-1; D: -
CDR3: CASGYRIGENQPQHF; DNA: TGTGCTAGTGGTTACCGGATCGGAGAAAATCAGCCCCAGCATTTT; size: -; V: TRBV12-5; J: TRBJ1-5; D: -
CDR3: CSASTLAEQYF; DNA: TGCAGTGCTAGTACTTTGGCCGAGCAGTACTTC; size: -; V: TRBV20-1; J: TRBJ2-7; D: -
CDR3: CASTATRNQPQHF; DNA: TGTGCCAGCACCGCGACACGAAATCAGCCCCAGCATTTT; size: many; V: TRBV2; J: TRBJ1-5; D: -
CDR3: CASSSTSGSAEQFF; DNA: TGTGCCAGCAGCTCGACTAGCGGGAGTGCTGAGCAGTTCTTC; size: -; V: TRBV7-3; J: TRBJ2-1; D: TRBD2
CDR3: CASRGLARLEQYF; DNA: TGTGCCAGCAGGGGACTAGCTAGGCTCGAGCAGTACTTC; size: -; V: TRBV27; J: TRBJ2-7; D: TRBD2
CDR3: CASSVWGLGQPQHF; DNA: TGTGCCAGCAGTGTGTGGGGGTTAGGTCAGCCCCAGCATTTT; size: -; V: TRBV2; J: TRBJ1-5; D: -
CDR3: CASSLGAGTGETQYF; DNA: TGTGCCAGCAGCTTGGGGGCCGGCACTGGGGAGACCCAGTACTTC; size: once; V: TRBV5-4; J: TRBJ2-5; D: -
CDR3: CASTPEGRSGELFF; DNA: TGCGCCAGCACTCCAGAGGGGAGGTCCGGGGAGCTGTTTTTT; size: -; V: TRBV5-1; J: TRBJ2-2; D: -
CDR3: CASSLDGRGGRSYEQYF; DNA: TGTGCCAGCAGCTTAGACGGGAGGGGCGGGAGGAGCTACGAGCAGTACTTC; size: -; V: TRBV7-9; J: TRBJ2-7; D: TRBD2
CDR3: CASDHSGRSFF; DNA: TGTGCCAGTGATCATTCAGGGAGGTCTTTCTTT; size: -; V: TRBV19; J: TRBJ1-1; D: -
CDR3: CASSLDGGPTYEQYF; DNA: TGTGCCAGCAGCTTAGATGGGGGTCCGACCTACGAGCAGTACTTC; size: -; V: TRBV7-7; J: TRBJ2-7; D: -
CDR3: CASSQGGLVRNEQFF; DNA: TGCGCCAGCAGCCAAGGGGGGCTAGTCCGCAATGAGCAGTTCTTC; size: once; V: TRBV4-1; J: TRBJ2-1; D: -